This T cell receptor (beta chain) is from a study of Graves' ophthalmopathy and Graves' hyperthyroidism. Study at large: The study drew peripheral blood at initial diagnosis, before any treatment.

At least ten counts were recorded for this clonotype. Transcripts of RNA were the source for amplifying TCR beta CDR3 regions. First-round RT-PCR employed HTBI primers, with a second-round multiplex PCR after it. TCRdb processed the multiplex PCR reads anew with MiXCR; each CDR3 protein has one entry. The sample carries about 58,000 distinct CDR3 sequences, approximately 50% recorded once. Germline lookup yields CDR1 MNHNS and CDR2 SASEGT. V lost 5 bases and J lost 2, with 13 bases in between. The CDR3 is 14 residues long. Donors with ophthalmopathy: moderate-to-severe activity, CAS ≥3, NOSPECS ≥4, duration under 3 months.

The sample was peripheral blood. The V gene is TRBV6-1, the J gene TRBJ2-7; D perhaps matches TRBD2 (5 bases). This TCR came from an adult woman with Graves' ophthalmopathy. DNA for the CDR3: TGTGCCAGCAGTATGTCCGGGGTGGCCTACGAGCAGTACTTC. As protein: CASSMSGVAYEQYF.